The 9 T cell receptor beta chains reported below all come from one sample, sequenced in a study of cytomegalovirus exposure and HLA in healthy donors. Primers: 60 Vbeta forward and 13 Jbeta reverse. Assay used: immunoSEQ multiplex PCR; TCRdb lists only in-frame clones, some missing. Of roughly 190,000 clones listed, more than 65% are singletons. The sequenced material came from PBMCs. These receptors were obtained from a man aged 50-59 years in good health and CMV-seronegative.

This clone was found once. J is TRBJ1-3 and V is TRBV11-2; TRBD1 agrees at 9 bases. This CDR3 is 17 amino acids long. V gave up 1 base and J gave up 3 bases; unmatched junction bases: 7. Germline V lookup: CDR1 SGHAT, CDR2 FQNNGV. In DNA, the CDR3 is TGTGCCAGCAGCTTAGTCCGAGGACAGGGGAATGGAAACACCATATATTTT. Residues: CASSLVRGQGNGNTIYF.

The sample holds one count of this clone. The chain carries TRBV7-2 and TRBJ2-7, with 7 bases lining up with TRBD1. In germline, CDR1 is SGHTA, CDR2 FQGNSA. The CDR3 is 14 residues long. Germline trimming cut 5 bases from V and 6 bases from J; bases unmatched to any gene: 10. CDR3 nucleotide sequence: TGTGCCAGCAGCAAAGTCCGGGACAGCGGCGAGCAGTACTTC. Its translation is CASSKVRDSGEQYF.

The chain combines TRBV19 with TRBJ1-2, with 9 nucleotides matching TRBD1. Germline loops: CDR1 LNHDA, CDR2 SQIVND (reference sequence). Unmatched junction bases numbered 9, after V lost 5 bases and J lost 8 bases. This CDR3 contains 14 residues. In DNA form, the CDR3 reads TGTGCCAGTAGTCTCCGGGACAGGGTGAAAGGCTACACCTTC. Its translation: CASSLRDRVKGYTF.

This chain links TRBV7-9 with TRBJ2-7; TRBD1 agrees at 8 bases. CDR1 is SEHNR and CDR2 is FQNEAQ in the germline V gene (reference sequence). Germline trimming cut 6 bases from V and 7 bases from J; bases unmatched to any gene: 8. The CDR3 contains 13 residues. The CDR3 nucleotides are TGTGCCAGCAGTTTTCAGGGGGCTGGGGAGCAGTACTTC. Translation: CASSFQGAGEQYF.

This clone was picked up a small number of times. V is TRBV11-2 and J is TRBJ2-2, with a weak D call TRBD1 (6 bases). Germline CDR1 SGHAT, CDR2 FQNNGV. The germline V and J ends were trimmed by 1 base and 4 bases, with 13 bases remaining between them. The CDR3 length is 16 residues. CDR3 DNA sequence: TGTGCCAGCAGCTTAGGTTTTCAGGGGAGCACCGGGGAGCTGTTTTTT. This sequence encodes CASSLGFQGSTGELFF.

The chain employs TRBV2 and TRBJ1-2, with D unclear. Trimming took 5 bases from V and 7 from J, leaving 8 bases between them. The CDR3 is 11 amino acids. From germline, CDR1 is SNHLY and CDR2 FYNNEI. This CDR3 is CASSTGSGYTF. CDR3 DNA: TGTGCCAGCAGTACGGGGAGTGGCTACACCTTC.

This clone has just a few counts. The chain joins TRBV7-8 to TRBJ1-1; no firm D call. This CDR3 region has 15 residues. Germline lookup yields CDR1 SGHVS and CDR2 FQNEAQ. V was shortened by 0 bases and J by 5 bases, with 13 bases between the two germline ends. Written as DNA, the CDR3 is TGTGCCAGCAGCTTAGCGCCCCACCGGGTAACTGAAGCTTTCTTT. Translated: CASSLAPHRVTEAFF.

J is TRBJ1-5 and V is TRBV7-2; D remains ambiguous. V lost 1 base to trimming and J lost 0 bases, with 16 bases between them. The CDR3 is made up of 18 amino acids. CDR1 is SGHTA and CDR2 is FQGNSA in the germline V gene. The CDR3 here is CASSLGAGSLYSNQPQHF. CDR3 in DNA: TGTGCCAGCAGCTTAGGGGCCGGCAGCCTCTATAGCAATCAGCCCCAGCATTTT. Supplemented by reference TRBV7-2 and TRBJ1-5, the full variable domain reads GAGVSQSPSNKVTEKGKDVELRCDPISGHTALYWYRQSLGQGLEFLIYFQGNSAPDKSGLPSDRFSAERTGGSVSTLTIQRTQQEDSAVYLCASSLGAGSLYSNQPQHFGDGTRLSIL.

This chain uses TRBV10-3 with TRBJ1-1; D might be TRBD1 (5 bases). The CDR3 totals 13 residues. Trimming took off 8 bases at V and 7 bases at J, with 17 bases between the two ends. Germline V gives CDR1 ENHRY, CDR2 SYGVKD. The CDR3 coding sequence is TGTGCCATCGGGGGGATGATACGTAGTGAAGCTTTCTTT. Translation gives CAIGGMIRSEAFF.